A selection of T cell receptor beta chains follows, all from one sample in a study of tumor-infiltrating lymphocytes in oesophageal squamous cell carcinoma. Using its own MiXCR run on the PCR reads, TCRdb lists one record per CDR3 protein. The sample consists of over 10,000 distinct CDR3 sequences, 52% of them appearing once. Sequencing was done on a sample of esophageal tumor tissue. The receptor set was obtained from a female donor with esophageal squamous cell carcinoma. Both conserved end residues are part of each CDR3. A D gene is named only where the DNA matches it firmly. Size values are once, few and many counts, or a class for expanded clones, and some rows have none.

- TRBJ2-7 - TRBV5-1 CASSGEAISYEQYF TGCGCCAGCAGCGGGGAAGCCATCTCCTACGAGCAGTACTTC
- TRBJ2-3 few TRBV18 CASFLEADTQYF TGTGCCAGTTTTTTAGAAGCAGATACGCAGTATTTT
- TRBJ1-2 - TRBV6-1 CASRSSYGYTF TGTGCCAGCAGGTCATCCTATGGCTACACCTTC
TRBD2 TRBJ2-1 - TRBV7-4 CASSLSSGGYNEQFF TGTGCCAGCAGCTTATCTAGCGGGGGTTACAATGAGCAGTTCTTC
- TRBJ1-1 once TRBV7-6 CASSFGNTEAFF TGTGCCAGCAGCTTCGGGAACACTGAAGCTTTCTTT
TRBD1 TRBJ2-5 - TRBV5-3 CASTIGLGQGQETQYF TGTGCCAGCACCATAGGGTTAGGACAGGGGCAAGAGACCCAGTACTTC
- TRBJ2-7 many TRBV6-1 CASHRQTSYEQYF TGTGCCAGCCATAGACAGACTTCCTACGAGCAGTACTTC
TRBD1 TRBJ1-4 - TRBV15 CATSRDPGRTGGHKNEKLFF TGTGCCACCAGCAGAGATCCTGGCAGGACAGGGGGGCACAAGAATGAAAAACTGTTTTTT
- TRBJ1-2 - TRBV7-3 CASSRFVYGYTF TGTGCCAGCAGCCGCTTTGTATATGGCTACACCTTC
- TRBJ2-1 - TRBV7-3 CASSLWGETSYNEQFF TGTGCCAGCAGCTTATGGGGGGAGACCTCCTACAATGAGCAGTTCTTC
- TRBJ2-3 - TRBV7-2 CASSPRTVADTQYF TGTGCCAGCAGCCCCCGGACTGTGGCCGATACGCAGTATTTT
- TRBJ2-5 few TRBV7-6 CASSLAGGTGLETQYF TGTGCTAGCAGCTTAGCAGGGGGGACGGGTCTAGAGACCCAGTACTTC
TRBD2 TRBJ2-7 many TRBV7-2 CASSSGLVGYNEQYF TGTGCCAGCAGCAGCGGACTAGTTGGGTACAATGAGCAGTACTTC
- TRBJ2-7 many TRBV11-2 CASSLLEAEGKQYF TGTGCCAGCAGCTTATTAGAGGCCGAGGGGAAGCAGTACTTC
- TRBJ2-7 medium-sized TRBV7-9 CASSPMGNYEQYF TGTGCCAGCAGCCCCATGGGTAATTACGAGCAGTACTTC
TRBD2 TRBJ2-1 - TRBV7-6 CASSFGGGNNEQFF TGTGCTAGCAGCTTTGGGGGGGGAAACAATGAGCAGTTCTTC
TRBD2 TRBJ2-5 few TRBV7-2 CASSLQTSGGETQYF TGTGCCAGCAGCCTCCAGACTAGCGGGGGCGAGACCCAGTACTTC
- TRBJ2-3 few TRBV7-6 CASSLGGATDTQYF TGTGCCAGCAGCTTAGGAGGGGCCACAGATACGCAGTATTTT
- TRBJ1-1 once TRBV7-2 CASSLVAGNTEAFF TGTGCCAGCAGCTTAGTAGCAGGGAACACTGAAGCTTTCTTT
TRBD1 TRBJ2-2 - TRBV12-3/TRBV12-4 CASSLYGTGNTGELFF TGTGCCAGCAGTTTATATGGGACAGGGAATACCGGGGAGCTGTTTTTT
- TRBJ2-3 - TRBV7-6 CASSLDTNTDTQYF TGTGCCAGCAGCTTAGATACAAACACAGATACGCAGTATTTT
- TRBJ1-1 many TRBV10-2 CASSVGRVNTEAFF TGCGCCAGCAGTGTAGGCAGGGTGAACACTGAAGCTTTCTTT
- TRBJ2-4 - TRBV10-2 CASSETTTPVTAARYF TGCGCCAGCAGTGAGACTACCACCCCGGTGACAGCCGCGAGGTACTTC
- TRBJ1-5 - TRBV12-3/TRBV12-4 CASSTGINQPQHF TGTGCCAGCTCCACAGGGATCAATCAGCCCCAGCATTTT
- TRBJ1-1 many TRBV4-1 CASSPGGDTEAFF TGCGCCAGCAGCCCCGGGGGAGACACTGAAGCTTTCTTT
- TRBJ2-3 - TRBV6-6 CASSYGEAAPRTQYF TGTGCCAGCAGTTACGGGGAGGCAGCGCCCCGGACGCAGTATTTT
- TRBJ2-5 - TRBV5-6 CASSLGAAPGETQYF TGTGCCAGCAGCTTGGGGGCAGCCCCAGGGGAGACCCAGTACTTC
- TRBJ2-1 - TRBV7-2 CASSLVTSPYNEQFF TGTGCCAGCAGCTTAGTGACTAGTCCCTACAATGAGCAGTTCTTC
- TRBJ2-7 few TRBV7-2 CASSLALMGLSSYEQYF TGTGCCAGCAGCTTAGCGCTTATGGGCCTGAGCTCCTACGAGCAGTACTTC
- TRBJ2-5 medium-sized TRBV7-9 CASSLRAEETQYF TGTGCCAGCAGCTTACGGGCTGAAGAGACCCAGTACTTC
TRBD1 TRBJ2-1 medium-sized TRBV6-4 CASSIWTGHNEQFF TGTGCCAGCAGTATTTGGACAGGACACAATGAGCAGTTCTTC
- TRBJ2-7 - TRBV7-2 CASSLLGGQYF TGTGCCAGCAGCTTACTAGGCGGGCAGTACTTC
- TRBJ1-2 many TRBV6-1 CASKQGGAYGYTF TGTGCCAGCAAGCAGGGTGGGGCCTATGGCTACACCTTC
TRBD1 TRBJ2-5 once TRBV11-2 CASSLIDRGVPLHF TGTGCCAGCAGCTTAATAGACAGGGGAGTCCCCCTCCACTTC
TRBD2 TRBJ2-3 once TRBV4-2 CASSQRTSGSADTQYF TGTGCCAGCAGCCAGAGGACTAGCGGGAGTGCAGATACGCAGTATTTT
- TRBJ2-3 - TRBV7-3 CASSLKSTSF TGTGCCAGCAGCTTAAAGAGCACGAGCTTC
TRBD2 TRBJ2-1 - TRBV7-9 CASSPSAGAINEQFF TGTGCCAGCAGCCCCTCGGCGGGAGCCATAAATGAGCAGTTCTTC